In its sample, the clone carrying this T cell receptor beta chain was seen many times. The CDR3 is 15 residues long. Germline CDR1 SGHDN, CDR2 FVKESK. The ends lost 1 base at V and 2 bases at J; junction bases unmatched: 5. This specimen belongs to a study of regulatory T cells in long-lasting Graves disease. Libraries of TCR beta came from iRepertoire HTBI primers plus Arm-PCR of CDR3 regions. TCRdb ran MiXCR on the multiplex PCR reads and lists one entry per CDR3 protein. In the table there are 450,000 to 700,000 distinct CDR3 sequences, approximately 13% of which are singletons. Time point meaning: newly diagnosed GD, antithyroid drugs for less than 3 months. The TCR library was made from RNA extracted from PBMCs. The patients were drawn from one endocrinology department in Xi'an, China. The data also belong to a second study, concerning T cells in Graves' hyperthyroidism and ophthalmopathy. As reported in that work: TCR CDR3 regions were first amplified by RT-PCR with HTBI primers.

The chain employs TRBV14 and TRBJ2-7, with 7 bases matching TRBD2. The sample here was peripheral blood mononuclear cells (PBMCs), taken at new diagnosis, from a patient treated with antithyroid drugs. The receptor was derived from a man aged 25 to 40 with Graves disease. In DNA form, the CDR3 reads TGTGCCAGCAGCCAAGCCCCTAGCGGAACCTACGAGCAGTACTTC. Translated, it gives CASSQAPSGTYEQYF.